A selection of T cell receptor beta chains follows, all from one sample in a study of control samples from healthy donors and cancer patients. The repertoire was sequenced with immunoSEQ multiplex PCR; TCRdb's copy has only in-frame clones and lacks some. The sample has about 150,000 clones, about 94% seen once. Sequencing was carried out using blood. The receptor source for this set is a man in his forties or fifties in good health. Each CDR3 is given with its conserved first and last residue. The D gene is left open where the match is weak. For some rows the clone size is stated as once, few or many, or as a class when expanded; others skip it.

V	size	D	length	J	DNA	CDR3
TRBV25-1	NA	TRBD1	15	TRBJ2-1	TGTGCCAGCAGCCCGACAGGGTCTTTTCACAATGAGCAGTTCTTC	CASSPTGSFHNEQFF
TRBV19	NA	TRBD1	16	TRBJ1-1	TGTGCCAGTATAGGGGGCCAGGGTTTCAAGAACACTGAAGCTTTCTTT	CASIGGQGFKNTEAFF
TRBV4-3	once	NA	15	TRBJ2-3	TGCGCCAGCAGCCAGGCAGGGGCGAGCACAGATACGCAGTATTTT	CASSQAGASTDTQYF
TRBV5-4	NA	TRBD1	15	TRBJ1-2	TGTGCCAGCAGCCTCCGGACAGGGGCGAACTATGGCTACACCTTC	CASSLRTGANYGYTF
TRBV5-6	NA	TRBD1	15	TRBJ1-2	TGTGCCAGCAGCCTTGACAGGGGGCGAGCCTATGGCTACACCTTC	CASSLDRGRAYGYTF
TRBV5-8	NA	NA	16	TRBJ2-1	TGTGCCAGCACTCCCATAGGACAGTTATACTACAATGAGCAGTTCTTC	CASTPIGQLYYNEQFF
TRBV27	NA	NA	15	TRBJ1-1	TGTGCCAGCAGTTTCTCTTGGGGGATTAACACTGAAGCTTTCTTT	CASSFSWGINTEAFF
TRBV15	once	NA	13	TRBJ1-4	TGTGCCACCAGTAGGGACTCTGATGAAAAACTGTTTTTT	CATSRDSDEKLFF
TRBV19	NA	NA	16	TRBJ1-3	TGTGCCAGTAGTATTCGGGCACCGGGAGGAGGAAACACCATATATTTT	CASSIRAPGGGNTIYF
TRBV2	NA	NA	14	TRBJ2-7	TGTGCCAGCAGTGAATGGTCGGGGCCCTACGAGCAGTACTTC	CASSEWSGPYEQYF
TRBV7-9	NA	NA	16	TRBJ2-4	TGTGCCAGCAGCTTAAGTGGAGGACCCCGAGGAAACATTCAGTACTTC	CASSLSGGPRGNIQYF
TRBV7-2	NA	TRBD2	15	TRBJ2-3	TGTGCCAGCAGCTTAGATACTAGCGGGACAGATACGCAGTATTTT	CASSLDTSGTDTQYF
TRBV28	NA	NA	15	TRBJ2-7	TGTGCCAGCAGTCTACGACAGGTTGAGTTTTGGGAGCAGTACTTC	CASSLRQVEFWEQYF
TRBV5-1	NA	NA	16	TRBJ2-1	TGCGCCAGCAGGCAAGACTGGTCCACCTCCTACAATGAGCAGTTCTTC	CASRQDWSTSYNEQFF
TRBV5-1	NA	NA	15	TRBJ1-4	TGCGCCAGCAGCCCCTTGCCTGCAACTAATGAAAAACTGTTTTTT	CASSPLPATNEKLFF
TRBV5-1	NA	NA	12	TRBJ1-2	TGCGCCAGCAGCTTGGAGGGCGATGGCTACGCCTTC	CASSLEGDGYAF
TRBV5-1	NA	NA	16	TRBJ1-4	TGCGCCAGCAGCTTTAGGGGGTCCCCTTCTAATGAAAAACTGTTTTTT	CASSFRGSPSNEKLFF
TRBV19	NA	NA	14	TRBJ2-7	TGTGCCAGTAGTATAGATCTACGGGGCTACGAGCAGTACTTC	CASSIDLRGYEQYF
TRBV9	NA	TRBD2	16	TRBJ2-5	TGTGCCAGCAGCCCCCCTTCTAGCGGCGTGGGGGAGACCCAGTACTTC	CASSPPSSGVGETQYF